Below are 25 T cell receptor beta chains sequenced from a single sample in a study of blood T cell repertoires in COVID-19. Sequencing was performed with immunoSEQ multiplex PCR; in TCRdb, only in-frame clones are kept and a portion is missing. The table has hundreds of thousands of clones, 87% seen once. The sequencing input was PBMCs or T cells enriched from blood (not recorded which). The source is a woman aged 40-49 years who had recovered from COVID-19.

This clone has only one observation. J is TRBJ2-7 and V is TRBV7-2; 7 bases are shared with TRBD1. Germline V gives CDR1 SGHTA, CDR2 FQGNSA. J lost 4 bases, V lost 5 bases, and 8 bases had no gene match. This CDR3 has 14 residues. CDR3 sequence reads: CASSPPDRAYEQYF. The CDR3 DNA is TGTGCCAGCAGCCCCCCCGACAGGGCATACGAGCAGTACTTC.

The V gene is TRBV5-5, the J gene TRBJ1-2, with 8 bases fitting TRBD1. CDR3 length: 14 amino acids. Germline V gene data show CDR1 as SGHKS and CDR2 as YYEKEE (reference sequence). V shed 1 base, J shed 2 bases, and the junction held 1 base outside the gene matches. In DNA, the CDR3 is TGTGCCAGCAGCTTGCAGGGGGCGAACTATGGCTACACCTTC. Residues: CASSLQGANYGYTF.

The CDR3: CASSTPGTGAEETQYF. The CDR3 coding sequence is TGTGCCAGCAGTACACCCGGGACAGGGGCAGAAGAGACCCAGTACTTC. The chain recombines TRBV28 with TRBJ2-5, with 10 bases matching TRBD1. After removal of 5 bases from V and 3 bases from J, the junction contained 9 bases not matched to a gene. Germline CDR1 reads MDHEN; CDR2 reads SYDVKM. The CDR3 has 16 residues. Variable domain in full (rest from reference TRBV28 and TRBJ2-5): DVKVTQSSRYLVKRTGEKVFLECVQDMDHENMFWYRQDPGLGLRLIYFSYDVKMKEKGDIPEGYSVSREKKERFSLILESASTNQTSMYLCASSTPGTGAEETQYFGPGTRLLVL.

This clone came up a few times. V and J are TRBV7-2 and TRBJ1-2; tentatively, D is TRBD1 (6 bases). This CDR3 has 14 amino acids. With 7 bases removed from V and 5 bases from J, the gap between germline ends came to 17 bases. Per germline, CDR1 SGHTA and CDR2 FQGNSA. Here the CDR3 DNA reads TGTGCCAGCATTCGCGACCCCCAGGGGTATGGCTACACCTTC. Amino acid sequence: CASIRDPQGYGYTF.

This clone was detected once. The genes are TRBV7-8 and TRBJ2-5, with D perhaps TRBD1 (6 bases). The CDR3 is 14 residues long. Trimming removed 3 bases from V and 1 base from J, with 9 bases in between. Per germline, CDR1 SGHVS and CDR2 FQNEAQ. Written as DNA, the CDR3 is TGTGCCAGCAGCTTCTGGACAGCCCAAGAGACCCAGTACTTC. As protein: CASSFWTAQETQYF.

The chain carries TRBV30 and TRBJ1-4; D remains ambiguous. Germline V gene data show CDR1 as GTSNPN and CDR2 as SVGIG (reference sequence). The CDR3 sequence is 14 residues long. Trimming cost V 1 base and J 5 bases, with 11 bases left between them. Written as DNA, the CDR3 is TGTGCCTGGAGTGCCCCAGGAGGGAATGAAAAACTGTTTTTT. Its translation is CAWSAPGGNEKLFF.

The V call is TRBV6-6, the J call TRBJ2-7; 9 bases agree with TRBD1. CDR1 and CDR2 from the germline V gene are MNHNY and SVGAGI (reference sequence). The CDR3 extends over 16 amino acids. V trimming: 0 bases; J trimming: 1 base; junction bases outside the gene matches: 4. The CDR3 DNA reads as TGTGCCAGCAGTTACTCCGGACAGGGGAATTCCTACGAGCAGTACTTC. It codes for CASSYSGQGNSYEQYF.

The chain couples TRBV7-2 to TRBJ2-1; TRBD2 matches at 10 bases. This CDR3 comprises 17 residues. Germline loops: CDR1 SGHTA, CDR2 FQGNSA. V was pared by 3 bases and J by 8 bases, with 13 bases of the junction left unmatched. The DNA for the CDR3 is TGTGCCAGCAGCTTTGTATCGGGTAGCGGGAGGTCCCATGAGCAGTTCTTC. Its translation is CASSFVSGSGRSHEQFF.

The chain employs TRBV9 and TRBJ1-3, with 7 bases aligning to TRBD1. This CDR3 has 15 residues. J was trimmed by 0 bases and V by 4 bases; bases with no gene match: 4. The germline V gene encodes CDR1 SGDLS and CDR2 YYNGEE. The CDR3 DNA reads TGTGCCAGCAGCTACAGGGACAGCTCTGGAAACACCATATATTTT. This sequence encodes CASSYRDSSGNTIYF.

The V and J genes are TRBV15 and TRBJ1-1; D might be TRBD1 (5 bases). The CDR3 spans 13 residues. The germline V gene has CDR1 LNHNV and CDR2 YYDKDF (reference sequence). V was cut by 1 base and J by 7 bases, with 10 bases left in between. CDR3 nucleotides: TGTGCCACCAGCAGAGCAGGGCCCGATGAAGCTTTCTTT. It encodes CATSRAGPDEAFF.

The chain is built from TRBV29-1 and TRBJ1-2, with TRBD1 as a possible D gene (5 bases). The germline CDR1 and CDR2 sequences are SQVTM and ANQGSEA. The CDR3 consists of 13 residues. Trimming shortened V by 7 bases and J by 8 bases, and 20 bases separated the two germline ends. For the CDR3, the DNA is TGCAGCGCCAGCAGTGACAGCTCTTCAGGCTACACCTTC. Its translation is CSASSDSSSGYTF. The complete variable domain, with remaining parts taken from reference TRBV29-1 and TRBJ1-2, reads SAVISQKPSRDICQRGTSLTIQCQVDSQVTMMFWYRQQPGQSLTLIATANQGSEATYESGFVIDKFPISRPNLTFSTLTVSNMSPEDSSIYLCSASSDSSSGYTFGSGTRLTVV.

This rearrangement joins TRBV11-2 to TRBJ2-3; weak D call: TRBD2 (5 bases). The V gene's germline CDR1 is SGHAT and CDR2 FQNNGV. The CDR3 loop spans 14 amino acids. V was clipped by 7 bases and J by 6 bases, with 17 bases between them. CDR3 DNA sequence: TGTGCCAGCAAAAGAGGGCAGGAATCCGATACGCAGTATTTT. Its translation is CASKRGQESDTQYF.

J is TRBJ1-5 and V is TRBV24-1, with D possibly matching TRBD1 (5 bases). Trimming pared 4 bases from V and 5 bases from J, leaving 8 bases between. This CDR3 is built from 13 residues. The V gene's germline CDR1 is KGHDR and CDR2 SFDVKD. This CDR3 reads CATSEWGYQPQHF. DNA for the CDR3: TGTGCCACCAGTGAATGGGGCTATCAGCCCCAGCATTTT.

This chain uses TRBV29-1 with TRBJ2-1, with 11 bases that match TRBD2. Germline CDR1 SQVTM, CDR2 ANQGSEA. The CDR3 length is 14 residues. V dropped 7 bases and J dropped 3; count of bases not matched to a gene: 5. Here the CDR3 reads CSAETSGNYNEQFF. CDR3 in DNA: TGCAGCGCCGAGACTAGCGGGAACTACAATGAGCAGTTCTTC.

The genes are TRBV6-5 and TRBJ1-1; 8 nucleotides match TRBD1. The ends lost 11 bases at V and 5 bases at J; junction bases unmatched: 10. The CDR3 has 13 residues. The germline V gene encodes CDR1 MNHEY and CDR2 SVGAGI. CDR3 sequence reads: CAGNQGATTEAFF. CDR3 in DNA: TGTGCCGGCAACCAGGGGGCAACGACTGAAGCTTTCTTT.

CDR3 DNA sequence: TGTGCCAGCAGTTTAAGCGGATGGGATACGCAGTATTTT. This gives the protein CASSLSGWDTQYF. The rearrangement uses TRBV12-3 or TRBV12-4 and TRBJ2-3; TRBD2 is a possible D gene (5 bases). The V end was cut by 2 bases, the J end by 6 bases, with 9 bases between. The CDR3 extends over 13 amino acids.

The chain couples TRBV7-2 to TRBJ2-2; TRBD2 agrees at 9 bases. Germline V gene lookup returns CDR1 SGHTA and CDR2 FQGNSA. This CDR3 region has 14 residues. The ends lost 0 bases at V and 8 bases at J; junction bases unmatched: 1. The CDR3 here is CASSLALAGGELFF. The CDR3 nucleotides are TGTGCCAGCAGCTTAGCCCTAGCGGGAGGGGAGCTGTTTTTT.

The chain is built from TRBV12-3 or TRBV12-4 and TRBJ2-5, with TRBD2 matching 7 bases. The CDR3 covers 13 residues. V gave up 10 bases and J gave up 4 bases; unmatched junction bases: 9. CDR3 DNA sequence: TGTGCCACATGGGGGGGGATCGGAGAGACCCAGTACTTC. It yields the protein CATWGGIGETQYF.

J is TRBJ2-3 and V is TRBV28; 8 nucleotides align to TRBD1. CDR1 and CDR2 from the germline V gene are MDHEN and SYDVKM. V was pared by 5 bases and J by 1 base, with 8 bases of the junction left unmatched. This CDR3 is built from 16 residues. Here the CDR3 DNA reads TGTGCCAGCAGTAGCCAGGGGGCTGGGGGCACAGATACGCAGTATTTT. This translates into CASSSQGAGGTDTQYF.

The CDR3 DNA is TGTGCCAGTAGAGACCACTATGATTACAATGAGCAGTTCTTC. Residues: CASRDHYDYNEQFF. The chain recombines TRBV19 with TRBJ2-1; D unclear. In germline, CDR1 is LNHDA, CDR2 SQIVND (reference sequence). The CDR3 runs 14 residues. Trimming removed 6 bases at V and 4 bases at J, with 13 bases between.

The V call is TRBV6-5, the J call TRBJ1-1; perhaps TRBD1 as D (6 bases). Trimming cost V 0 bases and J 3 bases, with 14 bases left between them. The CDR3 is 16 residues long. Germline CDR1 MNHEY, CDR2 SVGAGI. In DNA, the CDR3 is TGTGCCAGCAGTTACTCGAGCGGGGGCGCGGACACTGAAGCTTTCTTT. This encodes CASSYSSGGADTEAFF.

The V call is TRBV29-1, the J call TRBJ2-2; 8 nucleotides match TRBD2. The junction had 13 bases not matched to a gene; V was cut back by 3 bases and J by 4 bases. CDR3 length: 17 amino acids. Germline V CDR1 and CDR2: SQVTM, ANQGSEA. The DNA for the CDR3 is TGCAGCGTTGAGGGTTATACTAGCGGCAGTCTCACCGGGGAGCTGTTTTTT. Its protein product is CSVEGYTSGSLTGELFF.

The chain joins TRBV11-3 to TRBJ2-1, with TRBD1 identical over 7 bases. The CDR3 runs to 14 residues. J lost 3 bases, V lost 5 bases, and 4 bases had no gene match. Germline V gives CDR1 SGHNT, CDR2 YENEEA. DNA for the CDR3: TGTGCCAGCAGCCCGGGACAGCACTACAATGAGCAGTTCTTC. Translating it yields CASSPGQHYNEQFF.

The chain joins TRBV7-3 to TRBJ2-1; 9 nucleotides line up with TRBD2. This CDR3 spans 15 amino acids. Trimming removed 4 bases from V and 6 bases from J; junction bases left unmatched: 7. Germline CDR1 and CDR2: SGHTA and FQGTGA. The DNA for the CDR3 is TGTGCCAGCAGCTCCATAGCGGGGGCCACCAATGAGCAGTTCTTC. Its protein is CASSSIAGATNEQFF.

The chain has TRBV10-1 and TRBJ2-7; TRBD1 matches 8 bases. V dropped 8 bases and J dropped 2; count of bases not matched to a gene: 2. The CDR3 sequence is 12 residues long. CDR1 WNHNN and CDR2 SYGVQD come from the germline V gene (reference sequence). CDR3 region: CASGQGTYEQYF. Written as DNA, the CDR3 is TGCGCCAGCGGACAGGGCACCTACGAGCAGTACTTC.